A selection of T cell receptor beta chains follows, all from one sample in a study of shared T cell receptors in the human thymus. The data were produced by immunoSEQ multiplex PCR, yet TCRdb's version contains in-frame clones alone and is incomplete. Among about 660,000 clones, 88% were seen once, and the ten largest hold approximately 0.01%. Another study also made use of these data, one on human thymus T cells.

Sequences were obtained from thymocytes. The receptors derive from a boy in the first two years of life with a congenital heart defect. The CDR3 runs from the conserved cysteine through the conserved F or W. Each record gives: D gene, clone size, CDR3 length, V gene, J gene, CDR3 protein, CDR3 DNA. The D gene is left open where the match is weak. Clone size is stated in some rows and not others, as once, few, many or a class when expanded.

D: .; size: .; length: 17; V: TRBV23-1; J: TRBJ2-7; CDR3: CASSQSRTARAVNEQYF; DNA: TGCGCCAGCAGTCAATCGAGAACCGCCAGGGCGGTCAACGAGCAGTACTTC
D: .; size: few; length: 11; V: TRBV11-2; J: TRBJ2-1; CDR3: CASSQPEEQFF; DNA: TGTGCCAGCAGCCAGCCGGAGGAGCAGTTCTTC
D: .; size: .; length: 11; V: TRBV14; J: TRBJ2-1; CDR3: CASSLPAGQFF; DNA: TGTGCCAGCAGCCTTCCCGCAGGGCAGTTCTTC
D: TRBD2; size: .; length: 16; V: TRBV7-4; J: TRBJ2-5; CDR3: CASSPTSGRADETQYF; DNA: TGTGCCAGCAGCCCGACTAGCGGGAGGGCAGACGAGACCCAGTACTTC
D: TRBD2; size: .; length: 16; V: TRBV7-9; J: TRBJ2-1; CDR3: CASSLRGLAGHNEQFF; DNA: TGTGCCAGCAGCTTAAGGGGACTAGCGGGACATAATGAGCAGTTCTTC
D: .; size: .; length: 17; V: TRBV18; J: TRBJ2-7; CDR3: CASSPPVRDQMAYEQYF; DNA: TGTGCCAGCTCACCACCGGTGAGGGATCAAATGGCGTACGAGCAGTACTTC
D: .; size: .; length: 17; V: TRBV10-3; J: TRBJ2-3; CDR3: CAISEGLAAWGTDTQYF; DNA: TGTGCCATCAGTGAGGGATTAGCGGCTTGGGGCACAGATACGCAGTATTTT
D: .; size: .; length: 15; V: TRBV11-1; J: TRBJ2-3; CDR3: CASSLRDKSTDTQYF; DNA: TGTGCCAGCAGCCTCCGGGACAAGAGCACAGATACGCAGTATTTT
D: .; size: .; length: 17; V: TRBV4-3; J: TRBJ1-1; CDR3: CASSPRLFSRVVTEAFF; DNA: TGCGCCAGCAGCCCCAGACTGTTTTCCAGGGTAGTTACTGAAGCTTTCTTT
D: .; size: .; length: 16; V: TRBV12-5; J: TRBJ2-2; CDR3: CASGLVIASDTGELFF; DNA: TGTGCTAGTGGTTTGGTAATCGCTAGCGACACCGGGGAGCTGTTTTTT
D: TRBD2; size: .; length: 17; V: TRBV4-3; J: TRBJ2-2; CDR3: CASSQEGLAGGTGELFF; DNA: TGCGCCAGCAGCCAAGAGGGCCTAGCGGGAGGGACCGGGGAGCTGTTTTTT
D: TRBD2; size: .; length: 16; V: TRBV4-2; J: TRBJ2-7; CDR3: CASSQREAPSSYEQYF; DNA: TGTGCCAGCAGCCAGCGGGAGGCCCCTAGCTCCTACGAGCAGTACTTC
D: .; size: .; length: 15; V: TRBV9; J: TRBJ2-1; CDR3: CASSPQRSPYNEQFF; DNA: TGTGCCAGCAGCCCACAGCGGAGTCCATACAATGAGCAGTTCTTC
D: TRBD2; size: .; length: 15; V: TRBV28; J: TRBJ2-7; CDR3: CASSTPGLAGVGQYF; DNA: TGTGCCAGCAGTACACCGGGACTAGCGGGAGTTGGGCAGTACTTC
D: TRBD2; size: .; length: 15; V: TRBV2; J: TRBJ2-5; CDR3: CASSEIAGGWETQYF; DNA: TGTGCCAGCAGTGAGATAGCGGGAGGTTGGGAGACCCAGTACTTC
D: .; size: .; length: 13; V: TRBV14; J: TRBJ1-2; CDR3: CASSPDSNYGYTF; DNA: TGTGCCAGCAGCCCGGACAGTAACTATGGCTACACCTTC
D: TRBD1; size: .; length: 13; V: TRBV11-3; J: TRBJ2-7; CDR3: CASSSGQGCEQYF; DNA: TGTGCCAGCAGCTCCGGACAGGGCTGCGAGCAGTACTTC
D: TRBD1; size: .; length: 14; V: TRBV27; J: TRBJ2-7; CDR3: CASSPRQGDYEQYF; DNA: TGTGCCAGCAGTCCACGACAGGGAGATTACGAGCAGTACTTC
D: .; size: .; length: 15; V: TRBV4-3; J: TRBJ2-1; CDR3: CASSQDLRGKDEQFF; DNA: TGCGCCAGCAGCCAAGATCTTAGGGGTAAGGATGAGCAGTTCTTC
D: TRBD2; size: .; length: 17; V: TRBV27; J: TRBJ2-1; CDR3: CASSTPPLAGGYNEQFF; DNA: TGTGCCAGCAGTACCCCGCCCCTAGCGGGGGGCTACAATGAGCAGTTCTTC
D: .; size: .; length: 16; V: TRBV6-6; J: TRBJ2-3; CDR3: CASSYSRRGRTDTQYF; DNA: TGTGCCAGCAGTTACTCGCGCAGGGGACGCACAGATACGCAGTATTTT
D: .; size: once; length: 15; V: TRBV21-1; J: TRBJ2-7; CDR3: CASSITSGSVYEQYF; DNA: TGTGCCAGCAGCATAACTAGCGGGAGTGTCTACGAGCAGTACTTC
D: TRBD2; size: once; length: 17; V: TRBV4-1; J: TRBJ2-7; CDR3: CASSQDLPSGRAHEQYF; DNA: TGCGCCAGCAGCCAAGATCTCCCTAGCGGGAGGGCCCACGAGCAGTACTTC
D: .; size: .; length: 15; V: TRBV19; J: TRBJ1-1; CDR3: CASSIDPGRNTEAFF; DNA: TGTGCCAGTAGTATAGATCCGGGGAGGAACACTGAAGCTTTCTTT
D: TRBD1; size: .; length: 16; V: TRBV25-1; J: TRBJ1-3; CDR3: CASSTEGQGQGNTIYF; DNA: TGTGCCAGCAGTACGGAGGGACAGGGTCAAGGAAACACCATATATTTT
D: TRBD1; size: .; length: 16; V: TRBV29-1; J: TRBJ2-7; CDR3: CSVEDLGRGSVREQYF; DNA: TGCAGCGTTGAAGATTTGGGCAGGGGGTCTGTAAGAGAGCAGTACTTC
D: TRBD2; size: few; length: 16; V: TRBV7-8; J: TRBJ2-7; CDR3: CASSSISGSSNYEQYF; DNA: TGTGCCAGCAGCTCCATTAGCGGGAGTAGTAACTACGAGCAGTACTTC
D: TRBD1; size: .; length: 14; V: TRBV27; J: TRBJ1-2; CDR3: CASSPITGGDGYTF; DNA: TGTGCCAGCAGTCCAATCACAGGGGGCGACGGCTACACCTTC
D: .; size: .; length: 14; V: TRBV5-4; J: TRBJ1-2; CDR3: CASSFGGAMDGYTF; DNA: TGTGCCAGCAGCTTTGGGGGCGCGATGGATGGCTACACCTTC
D: .; size: once; length: 13; V: TRBV29-1; J: TRBJ2-5; CDR3: CSVELGGSETQYF; DNA: TGCAGCGTTGAGCTCGGAGGATCGGAGACCCAGTACTTC
D: TRBD1; size: .; length: 15; V: TRBV10-1; J: TRBJ1-5; CDR3: CASSEGDRGQQPQHF; DNA: TGCGCCAGCAGTGAGGGGGACAGGGGCCAGCAGCCCCAGCATTTT
D: TRBD1; size: .; length: 16; V: TRBV27; J: TRBJ2-3; CDR3: CASSAHGTGAADTQYF; DNA: TGTGCCAGCAGTGCCCACGGGACAGGGGCAGCAGATACGCAGTATTTT
D: TRBD2; size: .; length: 14; V: TRBV30; J: TRBJ2-5; CDR3: CAWSVGAGAAPQYF; DNA: TGTGCCTGGAGTGTAGGAGCGGGAGCGGCACCCCAGTACTTC
D: TRBD2; size: .; length: 15; V: TRBV28; J: TRBJ2-1; CDR3: CASSAGLAGSNEQFF; DNA: TGTGCCAGCAGTGCGGGACTAGCGGGATCCAATGAGCAGTTCTTC
D: .; size: .; length: 16; V: TRBV23-1; J: TRBJ2-3; CDR3: CASSQMEKEITDTQYF; DNA: TGCGCCAGCAGTCAAATGGAGAAAGAGATCACAGATACGCAGTATTTT
D: .; size: .; length: 20; V: TRBV4-1; J: TRBJ2-1; CDR3: CASSQDPGRPSVRSYNEQFF; DNA: TGCGCCAGCAGCCAAGATCCGGGCAGGCCTAGCGTGCGCTCCTACAATGAGCAGTTCTTC
D: TRBD1; size: .; length: 16; V: TRBV19; J: TRBJ1-2; CDR3: CASSPGQGAFLYGYTF; DNA: TGTGCCAGTAGTCCCGGACAGGGGGCGTTCCTTTATGGCTACACCTTC
D: TRBD1; size: .; length: 15; V: TRBV18; J: TRBJ2-7; CDR3: CASSPWSGGSYEQYF; DNA: TGTGCCAGCTCACCATGGTCAGGGGGATCTTACGAGCAGTACTTC
D: TRBD2; size: .; length: 16; V: TRBV7-2; J: TRBJ2-5; CDR3: CASSFSPREGQETQYF; DNA: TGTGCCAGCAGCTTTTCCCCCCGGGAGGGCCAAGAGACCCAGTACTTC
D: TRBD2; size: few; length: 15; V: TRBV18; J: TRBJ2-3; CDR3: CASSLLAGGTDTQYF; DNA: TGTGCCAGCTCACTACTAGCGGGAGGCACAGATACGCAGTATTTT
D: TRBD2; size: few; length: 15; V: TRBV18; J: TRBJ2-5; CDR3: CASSLAGGPEETQYF; DNA: TGTGCCAGCTCACTAGCGGGAGGGCCGGAAGAGACCCAGTACTTC
D: .; size: .; length: 12; V: TRBV19; J: TRBJ1-5; CDR3: CASSKRDWPQHF; DNA: TGTGCCAGTAGTAAAAGAGATTGGCCCCAGCATTTT
D: TRBD1; size: few; length: 17; V: TRBV28; J: TRBJ2-3; CDR3: CASRTRDREVCTDTQYF; DNA: TGTGCCAGCAGAACCCGGGACAGGGAGGTATGCACAGATACGCAGTATTTT